The 13 T cell receptor beta chains listed next were all sequenced from one sample in a study of T cell repertoires in cytomegalovirus infection. What these receptors recognize is not known. TCRdb reprocessed the reads with MiXCR, giving one entry per CDR3 protein. The sample has fewer than 1,000,000 distinct CDR3 sequences; approximately 31% are singletons. Sample: cultured CD8+ T cells from PBMCs, taken from culture after CMV antigen stimulation. These receptor sequences come from a human donor in good health (CMV status not recorded). Some clones in this sample may be carry-over from other donors' samples.

This chain uses TRBV10-3 with TRBJ2-5; no firm D call. The ends were cut back, 8 bases at V and 3 bases at J, with 16 bases in the middle. CDR3 length: 14 residues. CDR1 ENHRY and CDR2 SYGVKD come from the germline V gene. The CDR3 is CAILKEGYEETQYF. The CDR3 DNA is TGTGCCATCCTCAAGGAAGGGTACGAAGAGACCCAGTACTTC.

The chain has TRBV6-1 and TRBJ2-5; D remains ambiguous. CDR1 and CDR2 (germline): MNHNS, SASEGT. The CDR3 has 16 amino acids. V gave up 2 bases and J gave up 5 bases, with 18 bases separating them. The CDR3 loop reads CASSEFIFRQSETQYF. For the CDR3, the DNA is TGTGCCAGCAGTGAATTTATCTTCCGGCAGTCGGAGACCCAGTACTTC.

The chain carries TRBV7-3 and TRBJ2-4; possible D gene TRBD2, 6 bases. Trimming shortened V by 5 bases and J by 2 bases, and 13 bases separated the two germline ends. The CDR3 sequence is 15 residues long. Germline loops: CDR1 SGHTA, CDR2 FQGTGA. The CDR3 region has the DNA TGTGCCAGCAGCGGTGGCGGACTAACCAAAAACATTCAGTACTTC. This translates into CASSGGGLTKNIQYF.

This clonotype was recorded once. The CDR3 end shows no conserved phenylalanine or tryptophan, and so a read error is likely. This chain connects TRBV20-1 to TRBJ2-2; D not certain. Germline V gene lookup returns CDR1 DFQATT and CDR2 SNEGSKA (reference sequence). The CDR3 is 13 amino acids. V lost 3 bases, J lost 4 bases, and 9 bases lay in between. CDR3 coding DNA: TGCAGTGCTAGCAGATCAGGCACCGGGGAGCTGTTTCTT. Protein sequence: CSASRSGTGELFL.

In this sample, this clonotype turned up once. The rearrangement joins TRBV19 to TRBJ1-2; 7 bases agree with TRBD1. The CDR3 runs to 13 residues. V shed 7 bases and J 6 bases; nucleotides not matched to a gene: 8. Germline V CDR1 and CDR2: LNHDA, SQIVND (reference sequence). The CDR3 sequence is CASKTGVRDGYTF. The CDR3 nucleotides are TGTGCCAGTAAAACAGGGGTCCGCGATGGCTACACCTTC. The whole variable domain, remainder taken from reference TRBV19 and TRBJ1-2, is DGGITQSPKYLFRKEGQNVTLSCEQNLNHDAMYWYRQDPGQGLRLIYYSQIVNDFQKGDIAEGYSVSREKKESFPLTVTSAQKNPTAFYLCASKTGVRDGYTFGSGTRLTVV.

The CDR3 coding sequence is TGTGCCAGCAGTCCCTTAGGGGGCCATTCCCTCAATGAGCAGTTCTTC. As protein: CASSPLGGHSLNEQFF. The rearrangement links TRBV12-3 or TRBV12-4 to TRBJ2-1; TRBD1 matches 7 bases. Losses at the gene ends were 5 bases for V and 6 bases for J; bases not matched to a gene: 13. The CDR3 runs 16 residues.

This sequence joins TRBV12-5 and TRBJ1-2; TRBD1 agrees at 9 bases. The CDR3 length is 15 residues. Germline loops: CDR1 LGHNT, CDR2 FRNRAP. V lost 5 bases, J lost 4 bases, and 8 bases stayed unmatched. In nucleotides, the CDR3 is TGTGCTAGTGGTCCGGAGGGACAGGGAGGCTATGGCTACACCTTC. Translated: CASGPEGQGGYGYTF.

CDR3 protein: CSARDRGGRPQGPYEQYV. The CDR3 DNA follows: TGCAGTGCTAGAGACAGGGGAGGACGTCCACAGGGCCCGTACGAGCAGTACGTC. The chain recombines TRBV20-1 with TRBJ2-7; D tentatively fits TRBD1 or TRBD2 (6 bases each). The CDR3 totals 18 residues. V lost 0 bases to trimming and J lost 4 bases, with 25 bases between them. Per germline, CDR1 DFQATT and CDR2 SNEGSKA (reference sequence).

This clonotype was counted only a few times. This chain uses TRBV7-9 with TRBJ1-4; D remains ambiguous. Trimming shortened V by 2 bases and J by 4 bases, and 5 bases separated the two germline ends. Germline loops: CDR1 SEHNR, CDR2 FQNEAQ (reference sequence). CDR3 length: 13 amino acids. CDR3 in DNA: TGTGCCAGCAGCTTATCGCTTAATGAAAAACTGTTTTTT. It codes for CASSLSLNEKLFF.

This clonotype was observed a few times. The genes are TRBV14 and TRBJ2-1; 9 bases fit TRBD1. Germline V lookup: CDR1 SGHDN, CDR2 FVKESK. Unmatched junction bases numbered 10, after V lost 0 bases and J lost 10 bases. The CDR3 runs 16 residues. This chain's CDR3 is CASSQDLAGQGGEQFF. The CDR3 DNA sequence: TGTGCCAGCAGCCAAGATCTTGCGGGACAGGGAGGGGAGCAGTTCTTC.

This clonotype occurred a few times. V gene TRBV29-1 combines with J gene TRBJ2-7; D tentatively fits TRBD1 or TRBD2 (5 bases each). This CDR3 comprises 13 residues. Trimming removed 4 bases at V and 3 bases at J, with 13 bases between. Per the germline V gene, CDR1 is SQVTM and CDR2 is ANQGSEA. The DNA for the CDR3 is TGCAGCGTTGGAGGGGTTCAGGGCTACGAGCAGTACTTC. It yields the protein CSVGGVQGYEQYF.

Only one count was recorded for this clonotype. One end of the junction varies from germline; a read error may be responsible. The rearrangement links TRBV27 to TRBJ1-2; the D gene is possibly TRBD1 (5 bases). CDR1 MNHEY and CDR2 SMNVEV come from the germline V gene (reference sequence). The CDR3 sequence is 18 residues long. This CDR3 is CVSSLSGGFRQINYGYTF. CDR3 nucleotides: TGTGTCAGCAGTTTATCGGGGGGGTTCCGACAGATTAACTATGGCTACACCTTC.

This clonotype was counted only a few times. The chain has TRBV2 and TRBJ2-7, with a possible D match to TRBD1 (6 bases). V was pared by 4 bases and J by 2 bases, with 15 bases between. The CDR3 length is 15 residues. CDR1 SNHLY and CDR2 FYNNEI come from the germline V gene. This CDR3 is CASSAGQPPTYEQYV. The DNA for the CDR3 is TGTGCCAGCAGTGCCGGACAGCCACCCACCTACGAGCAGTACGTC.